This T cell receptor (beta chain) was observed in a study of Graves' ophthalmopathy and Graves' hyperthyroidism. Findings of the study overall: As the model predicted ophthalmopathy progression, it achieved a sensitivity of 65% to 71% and a specificity of around 73%. The majority of expanded thyroid clonotypes above 0.001 frequency also occurred in blood. Ophthalmopathy versus stable hyperthyroidism: 13-signature model gave 85% to 90% sensitivity, 81.08% specificity.

This clonotype showed up many times. As yet, its antigen is unknown. In germline, CDR1 is ENHRY, CDR2 SYGVKD. The length of the CDR3 is 14 residues. The V end was cut by 3 bases, the J end by 3 bases, with 11 bases between. With a duration under 3 months, ophthalmopathy in the donors showed moderate-to-severe activity, CAS ≥3 and NOSPECS ≥4. Transcripts of RNA were the source for amplifying TCR beta CDR3 regions. The library came from an HTBI-primed first-round RT-PCR and a second-round multiplex PCR. TCRdb itself ran the multiplex PCR reads through MiXCR, one entry per CDR3 protein. Of about 220,000 distinct CDR3 sequences listed, roughly 21% were seen once; the top ten hold about 46%.

The chain links TRBV10-3 to TRBJ1-1; D is undetermined. This sequence was found in a woman between 45 and 60 years old with Graves' ophthalmopathy. The sequenced material came from peripheral blood. CDR3 amino acids: CAISEGQLYTEAFF. CDR3 DNA: TGTGCCATCAGTGAAGGGCAGTTGTACACTGAAGCTTTCTTT.